These 29 T cell receptor beta chains were sequenced from one sample in a study of cytotoxic CD8 clonotypes in ibrutinib-treated CLL. Clones were read by immunoSEQ multiplex PCR, and TCRdb kept only the in-frame ones, dropping some. The sample yields 200,000 or so clones, 75% to 80% seen once. The material was PBMCs, obtained after 12 months of ibrutinib treatment. The receptors stem from a human donor with chronic lymphocytic leukemia.

This clone was seen a handful of times. The genes are TRBV7-2 and TRBJ2-7, with unresolved D. Per germline, CDR1 SGHTA and CDR2 FQGNSA. Trimming shortened V by 4 bases and J by 3 bases, and 10 bases separated the two germline ends. The CDR3 sequence is 13 residues long. The CDR3 spells CASSYSSNYEQYF. The CDR3 DNA reads TGTGCCAGCAGCTACTCTAGTAACTACGAGCAGTACTTC.

J is TRBJ2-3 and V is TRBV7-6, with a weak D call TRBD1 (5 bases). The V gene's germline CDR1 is SGHVS and CDR2 FNYEAQ. This CDR3 is built from 17 residues. V was trimmed by 4 bases and J by 2 bases, leaving 19 bases between them. This CDR3 is CASSSPNWGSDTDTQYF. The CDR3, as DNA: TGTGCCAGCAGCTCACCTAACTGGGGCTCGGACACAGATACGCAGTATTTT.

The chain is built from TRBV5-1 and TRBJ2-2; D gene unclear. Germline V CDR1 and CDR2: SGHRS, YFSETQ. CDR3 size: 13 residues. The V and J ends lost 0 bases and 6 bases respectively, with 6 bases between them. The DNA for the CDR3 is TGCGCCAGCAGCTTGGAAGAGGCCGGGGAGCTGTTTTTT. This gives the protein CASSLEEAGELFF.

V usage is TRBV5-1 and J usage is TRBJ1-6; no clear D gene. This CDR3 spans 15 amino acids. Deletions cut 4 bases from V and 2 bases from J, with 10 bases between. The germline V gene has CDR1 SGHRS and CDR2 YFSETQ. In DNA, the CDR3 is TGCGCCAGCAGCCTGTCCGGGGCCTATAATTCACCCCTCCACTTT. The encoded protein is CASSLSGAYNSPLHF. The whole variable domain, remainder taken from reference TRBV5-1 and TRBJ1-6, is KAGVTQTPRYLIKTRGQQVTLSCSPISGHRSVSWYQQTPGQGLQFLFEYFSETQRNKGNFPGRFSGRQFSNSRSEMNVSTLELGDSALYLCASSLSGAYNSPLHFGNGTRLTVT.

The chain employs TRBV6-5 and TRBJ2-5, with 10 bases lining up with TRBD2. Germline V gene data show CDR1 as MNHEY and CDR2 as SVGAGI. The CDR3 runs 14 residues. Trimming at V came to 10 bases and at J to 5 bases, leaving 10 bases not matched to a gene. The CDR3 sequence is CATRSLAGVETQYF. CDR3 sequence (DNA): TGTGCCACCCGTAGTCTAGCGGGAGTGGAGACCCAGTACTTC.

V gene TRBV5-4 combines with J gene TRBJ2-5; D gene ambiguous. Germline assignment: CDR1 SGHNT and CDR2 YYREEE (reference sequence). The germline V and J ends were trimmed by 4 bases and 6 bases, with 7 bases remaining between them. This CDR3 spans 11 amino acids. The CDR3 loop reads CASSLSQTQYF. The CDR3 DNA sequence: TGTGCCAGCAGCCTGAGCCAGACCCAGTACTTC.

The chain recombines TRBV29-1 with TRBJ2-5; D might be TRBD2 (5 bases). This CDR3 comprises 11 residues. Trimming left V 5 bases short and J 5 bases short, with 9 bases between. Looked up from germline, CDR1 is SQVTM and CDR2 is ANQGSEA. The CDR3 here is CSVYRRETQYF. The CDR3, as DNA: TGCAGCGTTTATCGGAGGGAGACCCAGTACTTC.

The chain recombines TRBV10-3 with TRBJ1-3; D remains ambiguous. This CDR3 has 13 residues. V lost 4 bases and J 1 base, leaving 5 bases between the germline ends. Germline V gene data show CDR1 as ENHRY and CDR2 as SYGVKD. CDR3 residues: CAISGQSGNTIYF. In DNA, the CDR3 is TGTGCCATCAGTGGTCAATCTGGAAACACCATATATTTT.

V and J are TRBV15 and TRBJ1-1; weak D call: TRBD1 (5 bases). CDR1 LNHNV and CDR2 YYDKDF come from the germline V gene (reference sequence). Trimming removed 0 bases from V and 11 bases from J, with 13 bases in between. This CDR3 region has 13 residues. As DNA, the CDR3 is TGTGCCACCAGCAGAGATCTAGGCAGGGTGGCTTTCTTT. This sequence encodes CATSRDLGRVAFF.

The rearrangement joins TRBV6-1 to TRBJ1-5; D may be TRBD1 (5 bases). Germline loops: CDR1 MNHNS, CDR2 SASEGT. The ends were cut back, 2 bases at V and 6 bases at J, with 11 bases in the middle. The CDR3 consists of 14 residues. CDR3 DNA: TGTGCCAGCAGTGAACGGTCAGGGCTTCAGCCCCAGCATTTT. It specifies CASSERSGLQPQHF.

This chain joins TRBV5-6 and TRBJ2-7; D not resolved. CDR3 length: 13 amino acids. Trimming shortened V by 0 bases and J by 7 bases, and 11 bases separated the two germline ends. Germline V gives CDR1 SGHDT, CDR2 YYEEEE. CDR3 sequence (DNA): TGTGCCAGCAGCTTGGCCATAGGGTTTGAGCAGTACTTC. Translating gives CASSLAIGFEQYF.

This chain connects TRBV5-1 to TRBJ2-7; 15 positions match TRBD2. Trimming cost V 4 bases and J 3 bases; bases outside gene matches: 8. The CDR3 runs 17 residues. Germline CDR1 is SGHRS and CDR2 is YFSETQ. The CDR3 spells CASSLGLAGGGLYEQYF. As DNA, the CDR3 is TGCGCCAGCAGCCTTGGACTAGCGGGAGGGGGACTCTACGAGCAGTACTTC.

The rearrangement joins TRBV7-9 to TRBJ1-2; D unresolved. The length of the CDR3 is 13 residues. The V and J ends lost 5 bases and 8 bases respectively, with 15 bases between them. The germline V gene encodes CDR1 SEHNR and CDR2 FQNEAQ (reference sequence). CDR3 DNA: TGTGCCAGCAGCCTGGGGAATCGTGGAGGCTACACCTTC. Protein: CASSLGNRGGYTF. Supplemented by reference TRBV7-9 and TRBJ1-2, the full variable domain reads DTGVSQNPRHKITKRGQNVTFRCDPISEHNRLYWYRQTLGQGPEFLTYFQNEAQLEKSRLLSDRFSAERPKGSFSTLEIQRTEQGDSAMYLCASSLGNRGGYTFGSGTRLTVV.

The CDR3 here is CSVEEGTISWNEQFF. CDR3 coding DNA: TGCAGCGTTGAAGAAGGGACTATCAGTTGGAATGAGCAGTTCTTC. The chain employs TRBV29-1 and TRBJ2-1; the match to TRBD2 covers 7 bases. The trim removed 0 bases at V and 7 bases at J, leaving 9 bases unmatched. In germline, CDR1 is SQVTM, CDR2 ANQGSEA. The CDR3 is 15 residues long.

This chain connects TRBV2 to TRBJ2-1; D possibly corresponds to TRBD2 (6 bases). In germline, CDR1 is SNHLY, CDR2 FYNNEI. Trimming cost V 11 bases and J 0 bases, with 11 bases left between them. The CDR3 consists of 13 residues. The CDR3 sequence: CARREFSYNEQFF. For the CDR3, the DNA is TGTGCCCGCCGGGAGTTCTCCTACAATGAGCAGTTCTTC.

V is TRBV10-3 and J is TRBJ1-1; tentatively, D is TRBD1 (6 bases). The CDR3 loop spans 14 amino acids. The V gene lost 6 bases and the J gene lost 0 bases, with 11 bases spanning the gap. Germline CDR1 ENHRY, CDR2 SYGVKD. The CDR3 spells CAISNRDMNTEAFF. DNA for the CDR3: TGTGCCATCAGCAACAGGGACATGAACACTGAAGCTTTCTTT.

The V and J genes are TRBV5-1 and TRBJ2-1, with D maybe TRBD2 (5 bases). V gave up 0 bases and J gave up 10 bases, with 14 bases separating them. CDR3 length: 14 residues. Germline assignment: CDR1 SGHRS and CDR2 YFSETQ. DNA for the CDR3: TGCGCCAGCAGCTTGGAGAGGCTAGGCGGGGAGCAGTTCTTC. This codes for CASSLERLGGEQFF.

This chain connects TRBV28 to TRBJ2-5; D remains unclear. With 3 bases removed from V and 5 bases from J, the gap between germline ends came to 10 bases. CDR3 length equals 13 residues. Germline V gene lookup returns CDR1 MDHEN and CDR2 SYDVKM. The CDR3 DNA reads TGTGCCAGCAGTTTGGGCAGGCAGGAGACCCAGTACTTC. This codes for CASSLGRQETQYF.

The chain uses TRBV25-1 and TRBJ2-7; D gene uncertain. The CDR3 contains 14 residues. V shed 5 bases and J shed 3 bases, with 14 bases lying between them. Germline lookup yields CDR1 MGHDK and CDR2 SYGVNS. CDR3 nucleotide sequence: TGTGCCAGCAGTTCTACGAGACCCGGCTACGAGCAGTACTTC. Residues: CASSSTRPGYEQYF.

The chain carries TRBV10-2 and TRBJ2-7; TRBD2 aligns across 11 bases. There are 16 residues in the CDR3. The germline V gene encodes CDR1 WSHSY and CDR2 SAAADI. After removal of 0 bases from V and 4 bases from J, the junction contained 5 bases not matched to a gene. DNA of the CDR3: TGCGCCAGCAGTGAGTCGACTAGCGGGAACTATTACGAGCAGTACTTC. Encoded protein: CASSESTSGNYYEQYF.

The chain employs TRBV28 and TRBJ2-7; weak D call: TRBD2 (5 bases). Between the trimmed V and J ends, which lost 5 bases and 2 bases, there was a span of 13 bases. This CDR3 has 14 amino acids. In germline, CDR1 is MDHEN, CDR2 SYDVKM. The CDR3 reads CASSAYGLTYEQYF. CDR3 coding DNA: TGTGCCAGCAGTGCCTACGGACTTACCTACGAGCAGTACTTC.

This sequence joins TRBV5-4 and TRBJ2-1, with a possible D match to TRBD2 (5 bases). Trimming removed 7 bases from V and 2 bases from J, with 16 bases in between. This CDR3 comprises 15 residues. The V gene's germline CDR1 is SGHNT and CDR2 YYREEE (reference sequence). The CDR3 reads CASALDAQTYNEQFF. The CDR3 DNA reads as TGTGCCAGCGCACTAGACGCCCAAACCTACAATGAGCAGTTCTTC. The variable domain in full, with the rest retrieved from reference TRBV5-4 and TRBJ2-1, is ETGVTQSPTHLIKTRGQQVTLRCSSQSGHNTVSWYQQALGQGPQFIFQYYREEENGRGNFPPRFSGLQFPNYSSELNVNALELDDSALYLCASALDAQTYNEQFFGPGTRLTVL.

V usage is TRBV11-3 and J usage is TRBJ2-4; 11 bases are a match to TRBD1. CDR1 and CDR2 from the germline V gene are SGHNT and YENEEA. The CDR3 runs to 17 residues. Germline trimming cut 5 bases from V and 0 bases from J; bases unmatched to any gene: 6. The CDR3 spells CASSEGTGGLAKNIQYF. The CDR3 bases are TGTGCCAGCAGCGAGGGGACAGGGGGACTAGCCAAAAACATTCAGTACTTC. The full variable domain, with the rest looked up from reference TRBV11-3 and TRBJ2-4, is EAGVVQSPRYKIIEKKQPVAFWCNPISGHNTLYWYLQNLGQGPELLIRYENEEAVDDSQLPKDRFSAERLKGVDSTLKIQPAELGDSAVYLCASSEGTGGLAKNIQYFGAGTRLSVL.

The CDR3 bases are TGTGCCAGCACCTCTTCAGGGGGGAACACTGAAGCTTTCTTT. Translated: CASTSSGGNTEAFF. The rearrangement joins TRBV6-1 to TRBJ1-1; 7 bases match TRBD1. The CDR3 contains 14 residues. CDR1 is MNHNS and CDR2 is SASEGT in the germline V gene. Losses at the gene ends were 7 bases for V and 1 base for J; bases not matched to a gene: 6.

The CDR3 nucleotides read TGTGCCAGCTCACGAGAGAACACTGAAGCTTTCTTT. It codes for CASSRENTEAFF. The chain employs TRBV18 and TRBJ1-1; D is undetermined. This CDR3 is 12 amino acids long. The ends were cut back, 4 bases at V and 1 base at J, with 4 bases in the middle. Germline loops: CDR1 KGHSH, CDR2 LQKENI.

The chain has TRBV6-1 and TRBJ1-6; no clear D gene. V was pared by 6 bases and J by 9 bases, with 12 bases between. The CDR3 consists of 13 residues. CDR1 is MNHNS and CDR2 is SASEGT in the germline V gene. Written as DNA, the CDR3 is TGTGCCAGCAGCAACCCATTAGGTTCACCCCTCCACTTT. Its protein is CASSNPLGSPLHF.

Only a few counts were recorded for this clone. The V gene is TRBV13, the J gene TRBJ1-1; D remains unclear. The CDR3 loop spans 14 amino acids. Germline-derived CDR1 and CDR2 are PRHDT and FYEKMQ (reference sequence). Deletions cut 7 bases from V and 0 bases from J, with 12 bases between. The chain's CDR3 is CASKGWNMNTEAFF. The CDR3 DNA reads TGTGCCAGCAAAGGATGGAACATGAACACTGAAGCTTTCTTT.

The chain's CDR3 is CASSLGAWGNTEAFF. DNA for the CDR3: TGTGCCAGCAGCTTAGGGGCATGGGGGAACACTGAAGCTTTCTTT. The genes are TRBV7-9 and TRBJ1-1; D ambiguous. The V end was cut by 1 base, the J end by 1 base, with 10 bases between. This CDR3 has 15 amino acids. From germline, CDR1 is SEHNR and CDR2 FQNEAQ (reference sequence).

The CDR3 reads CASSYGPSTDTQYF. Here the CDR3 DNA reads TGTGCCAGCAGTTACGGACCTAGCACAGATACGCAGTATTTT. The gene calls are TRBV6-5 and TRBJ2-3, with D uncertain. Per the germline V gene, CDR1 is MNHEY and CDR2 is SVGAGI. This CDR3 has 14 residues. Trimming left V 2 bases short and J 0 bases short, with 6 bases between.